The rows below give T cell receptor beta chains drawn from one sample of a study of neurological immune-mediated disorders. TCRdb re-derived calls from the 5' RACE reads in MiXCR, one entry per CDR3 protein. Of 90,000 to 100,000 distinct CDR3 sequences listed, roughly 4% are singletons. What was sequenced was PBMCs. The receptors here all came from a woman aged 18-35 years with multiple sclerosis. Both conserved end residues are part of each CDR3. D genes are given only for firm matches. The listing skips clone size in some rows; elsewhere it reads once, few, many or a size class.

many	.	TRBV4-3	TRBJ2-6	CASSQGAASGANVLTF	TGCGCCAGCAGCCAAGGCGCCGCCTCTGGGGCCAACGTCCTGACTTTC
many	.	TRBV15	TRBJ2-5	CATSTDAGTQYF	TGTGCCACCAGCACGGACGCGGGGACCCAGTACTTC
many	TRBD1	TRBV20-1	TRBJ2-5	CSARRVRGRETQYF	TGCAGTGCCAGGCGGGTCAGGGGGAGAGAGACCCAGTACTTC
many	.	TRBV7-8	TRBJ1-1	CASSLARYTEAFF	TGTGCCAGCAGCTTAGCGCGATACACTGAAGCTTTCTTT
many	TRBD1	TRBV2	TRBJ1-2	CASRTGIYYGYTF	TGTGCCAGCAGGACAGGGATCTACTATGGCTACACCTTC
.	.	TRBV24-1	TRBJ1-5	CATSDLPDVHSNQPQHF	TGTGCCACCAGTGATTTACCAGATGTCCATAGCAATCAGCCCCAGCATTTT
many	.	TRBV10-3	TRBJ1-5	CATQGQGSNQPQHF	TGTGCCACCCAGGGGCAGGGGTCCAATCAGCCCCAGCATTTT
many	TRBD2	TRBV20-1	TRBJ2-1	CSAGETSVDEQFF	TGCAGTGCTGGGGAGACTAGCGTCGATGAGCAGTTCTTC
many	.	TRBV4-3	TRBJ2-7	CASSQATGSVYEQYF	TGCGCCAGCAGCCAAGCGACAGGTTCGGTTTACGAGCAGTACTTC
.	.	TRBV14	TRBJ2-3	CASSYLHGENTDTQYF	TGTGCCAGCAGCTACCTGCACGGAGAGAACACAGATACGCAGTATTTT
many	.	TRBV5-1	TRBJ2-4	CASSLGTDILAKNIQYF	TGCGCCAGCAGCTTGGGGACGGATATATTAGCCAAAAACATTCAGTACTTC
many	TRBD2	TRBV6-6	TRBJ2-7	CASRSGLDGHEQYF	TGTGCCAGCAGATCGGGACTAGATGGTCACGAGCAGTACTTC
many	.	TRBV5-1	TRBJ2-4	CASSTEGVGLAKNIQYF	TGCGCCAGCAGCACCGAGGGGGTCGGACTAGCCAAAAACATTCAGTACTTC
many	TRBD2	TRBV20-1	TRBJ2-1	CSAEGLAGTYNEQFF	TGCAGTGCTGAGGGACTAGCGGGGACCTACAATGAGCAGTTCTTC
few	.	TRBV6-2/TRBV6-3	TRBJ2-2	CASSYSPFESTGELFF	TGTGCCAGCAGTTACTCTCCATTTGAGAGCACCGGGGAGCTGTTTTTT
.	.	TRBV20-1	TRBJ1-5	CSARGRYQGRVIVNQTQNF	TGCAGTGCTAGGGGCAGGTACCAGGGGCGGGTTATAGTCAATCAGACCCAGAATTTT
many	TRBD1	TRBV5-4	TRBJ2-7	CASSLDNPTGTYEQYF	TGTGCCAGCAGCTTGGATAACCCGACAGGGACCTACGAGCAGTACTTC
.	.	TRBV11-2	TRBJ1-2	CASSLERGNYGYTF	TGTGCCAGCAGCTTAGAGAGGGGAAACTATGGCTACACCTTC
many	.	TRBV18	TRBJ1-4	CASSPEEKLFF	TGTGCCAGCTCGCCTGAAGAAAAACTGTTTTTT
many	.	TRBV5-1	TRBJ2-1	CASSLFSLYNEQFF	TGCGCCAGCAGCTTGTTCTCCCTCTACAATGAGCAGTTCTTC
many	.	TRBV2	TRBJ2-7	CASSLDPTYEQYF	TGTGCCAGCAGTCTGGACCCAACTTACGAGCAGTACTTC
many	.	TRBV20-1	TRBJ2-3	CSATFHGTSTDTQYF	TGCAGTGCTACCTTCCACGGCACTAGCACAGATACGCAGTATTTT
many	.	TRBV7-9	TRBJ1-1	CASSPSGGEAFF	TGTGCCAGCAGCCCCTCCGGGGGCGAAGCTTTCTTT
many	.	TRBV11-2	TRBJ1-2	CASAQGGAESYGYTF	TGTGCCAGCGCCCAAGGCGGGGCCGAGTCCTATGGCTACACCTTC
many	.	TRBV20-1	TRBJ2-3	CSAELAPRRDTQYF	TGCAGTGCTGAACTAGCTCCAAGGAGAGATACGCAGTATTTT
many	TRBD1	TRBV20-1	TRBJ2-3	CSARQGHSTDTQYF	TGCAGTGCAAGACAGGGTCATAGCACAGATACGCAGTATTTT
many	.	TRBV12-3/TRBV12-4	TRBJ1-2	CASSLASPVVGYTF	TGTGCCAGCAGTTTAGCCTCCCCAGTAGTTGGCTACACCTTC
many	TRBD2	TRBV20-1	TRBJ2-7	CSASRRSGGFQFTYEQYF	TGCAGTGCTAGCAGGCGTAGCGGGGGGTTCCAATTTACCTACGAGCAGTACTTC
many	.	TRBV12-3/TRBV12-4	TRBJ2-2	CASSYQGNTGELFF	TGTGCCAGCAGTTACCAGGGGAACACCGGGGAGCTGTTTTTT
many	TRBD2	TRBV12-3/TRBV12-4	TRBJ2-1	CASSVSGTSGRHEQFF	TGTGCCAGCAGTGTATCCGGGACTAGCGGGAGACATGAGCAGTTCTTC
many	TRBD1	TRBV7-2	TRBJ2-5	CASSYQTGPQETQYF	TGTGCCAGCAGCTACCAGACAGGGCCCCAAGAGACCCAGTACTTC
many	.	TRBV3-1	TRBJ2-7	CASSRGQSISYEQYF	TGTGCCAGCAGCCGTGGACAGTCGATCTCCTACGAGCAGTACTTC
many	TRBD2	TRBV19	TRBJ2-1	CASSIDLASGIYNEQFF	TGTGCCAGTAGTATCGATCTGGCTAGCGGGATCTACAATGAGCAGTTCTTC
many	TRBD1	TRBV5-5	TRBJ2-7	CASSGTGTGDYEQYF	TGTGCCAGCAGCGGGACCGGGACAGGGGACTACGAGCAGTACTTC
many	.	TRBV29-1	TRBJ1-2	CSVLPGHPNYGYTF	TGCAGCGTTCTCCCGGGACATCCTAACTATGGCTACACCTTC
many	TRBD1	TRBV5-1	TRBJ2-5	CASSIGQGWDQETQYF	TGCGCCAGCAGCATCGGACAGGGATGGGACCAAGAGACCCAGTACTTC
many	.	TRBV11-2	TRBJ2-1	CASSPLRGKTYNEQFF	TGTGCCAGCAGCCCCTTGAGGGGGAAAACCTACAATGAGCAGTTCTTC
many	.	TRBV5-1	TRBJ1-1	CASSLVGETFF	TGCGCCAGCAGCTTGGTTGGGGAGACTTTCTTT
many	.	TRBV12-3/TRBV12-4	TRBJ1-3	CASTYSSGNTIYF	TGTGCCAGCACCTACAGCTCTGGAAACACCATATATTTT
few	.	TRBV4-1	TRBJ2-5	CASSRMETETQYF	TGCGCCAGCAGCCGAATGGAGACAGAGACCCAGTACTTC
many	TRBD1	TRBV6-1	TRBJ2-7	CASSEEQGTGQYF	TGTGCCAGCAGTGAAGAACAGGGGACGGGGCAGTACTTC
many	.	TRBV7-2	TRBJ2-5	CASSPKGREKETQYF	TGTGCCAGCAGCCCAAAGGGGCGGGAAAAAGAGACCCAGTACTTC
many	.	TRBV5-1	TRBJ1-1	CASSLVGQNTEAFF	TGCGCCAGCAGCTTGGTGGGCCAGAACACTGAAGCTTTCTTT
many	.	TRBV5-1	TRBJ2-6	CASRTSSGANVLTF	TGCGCCAGCAGGACCTCGTCTGGGGCCAACGTCCTGACTTTC
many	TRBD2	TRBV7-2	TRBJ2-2	CASSLASGGVGELFF	TGTGCCAGCAGCTTGGCTAGCGGGGGGGTCGGGGAGCTGTTTTTT
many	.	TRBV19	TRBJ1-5	CASTPYGARQPQHF	TGTGCCAGTACTCCTTATGGGGCTCGTCAGCCCCAGCATTTT
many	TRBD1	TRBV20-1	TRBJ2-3	CSASGGIYADTQYF	TGCAGTGCCTCAGGGGGAATTTACGCAGATACGCAGTATTTT
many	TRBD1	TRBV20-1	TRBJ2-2	CSASGPQGAGELFF	TGCAGTGCTAGCGGACCTCAGGGGGCCGGGGAGCTGTTTTTT
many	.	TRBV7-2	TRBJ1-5	CASSLDSGDGQPQHF	TGTGCCAGCAGCTTAGATTCCGGGGACGGTCAGCCCCAGCATTTT
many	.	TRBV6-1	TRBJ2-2	CASSAHVSTGELFF	TGTGCCAGCAGCGCCCATGTGAGCACCGGGGAGCTGTTTTTT
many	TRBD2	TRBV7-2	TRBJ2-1	CASTLYGTSVTGSYNEQFF	TGTGCCAGCACCCTTTATGGGACTAGCGTAACCGGCTCCTACAATGAGCAGTTCTTC
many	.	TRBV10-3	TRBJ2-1	CAIPVSDEQFF	TGTGCCATCCCAGTTTCGGATGAGCAGTTCTTC
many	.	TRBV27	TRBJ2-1	CASMSFPSYNEQFF	TGTGCCAGCATGTCCTTCCCCTCCTACAATGAGCAGTTCTTC
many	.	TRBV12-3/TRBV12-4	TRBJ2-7	CASSATGPYEQYF	TGTGCCAGCAGTGCAACAGGGCCCTACGAGCAGTACTTC
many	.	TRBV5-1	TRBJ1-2	CASRVGNRGYTF	TGCGCCAGCAGAGTGGGAAATCGTGGCTACACCTTC
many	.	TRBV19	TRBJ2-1	CASSMDHNEQFF	TGTGCCAGTAGTATGGACCACAATGAGCAGTTCTTC
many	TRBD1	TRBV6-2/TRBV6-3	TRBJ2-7	CASSSRTGVHEQYF	TGTGCCAGCAGTTCGCGCACAGGGGTCCACGAGCAGTACTTC
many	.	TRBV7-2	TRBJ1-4	CASSPNGREKLFF	TGTGCCAGCAGCCCGAACGGGAGGGAAAAACTGTTTTTT
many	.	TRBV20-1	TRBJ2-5	CSATPVGDQETQYF	TGCAGTGCTACTCCGGTGGGGGACCAAGAGACCCAGTACTTC
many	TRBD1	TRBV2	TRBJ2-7	CASRNPGQGAWEQYF	TGTGCCAGCAGAAACCCGGGACAGGGGGCTTGGGAGCAGTACTTC